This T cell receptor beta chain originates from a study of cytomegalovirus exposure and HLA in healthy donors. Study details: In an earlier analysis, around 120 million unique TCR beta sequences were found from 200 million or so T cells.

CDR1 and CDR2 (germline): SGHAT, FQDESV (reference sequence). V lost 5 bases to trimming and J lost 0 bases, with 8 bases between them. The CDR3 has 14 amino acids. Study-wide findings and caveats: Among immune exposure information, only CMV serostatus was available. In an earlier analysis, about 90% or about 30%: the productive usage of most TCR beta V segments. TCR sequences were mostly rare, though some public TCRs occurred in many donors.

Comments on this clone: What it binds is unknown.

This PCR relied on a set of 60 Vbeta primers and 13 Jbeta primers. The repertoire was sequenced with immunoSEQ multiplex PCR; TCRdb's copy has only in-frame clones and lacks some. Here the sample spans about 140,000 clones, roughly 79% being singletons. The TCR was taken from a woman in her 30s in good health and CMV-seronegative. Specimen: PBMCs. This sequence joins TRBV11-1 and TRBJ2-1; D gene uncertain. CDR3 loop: CASSHRSSYNEQFF. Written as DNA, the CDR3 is TGTGCCAGCAGCCACCGGTCCTCCTACAATGAGCAGTTCTTC.